This TCR beta chain emerged from a study of PD-1 blockade in classical Hodgkin lymphoma. Study conclusions and caveats: Partial responders and progressors had significantly lower baseline TCR diversity. Causes of the repertoire differences remain undefined, possibly disease activity or prior therapy.

The sample holds a few counts of this clone. The antigen is unknown. There was relapse after autologous stem cell transplantation in every patient, and there was variation in brentuximab vedotin exposure. The ends were cut back, 9 bases at V and 6 bases at J, with 20 bases in the middle. CDR1 is MNHEY, CDR2 SMNVEV, per germline (reference sequence). The CDR3 consists of 14 residues. Some clones are missing from TCRdb's copy, which holds only in-frame ones; the method was immunoSEQ multiplex PCR. The repertoire has 30,000 to 40,000 clones, roughly four fifths of them found once; the top ten carry approximately 10%.

The chain recombines TRBV27 with TRBJ1-2; no definite D call. The sequenced sample was peripheral blood mononuclear cells (PBMCs), obtained at baseline. The TCR originated in a human donor with classical Hodgkin lymphoma. CDR3 amino acids: CASREAGGSDGYTF. In nucleotides, the CDR3 is TGTGCCAGTAGGGAGGCGGGAGGGAGCGATGGCTACACCTTC.